These 20 T cell receptor beta chains came from one sample sequenced in a study of T cells expressing NK-cell markers. Following a re-call of the 5' RACE reads, TCRdb has one entry per CDR3 protein and lacks DNA. The listing contains about 150,000 distinct CDR3 sequences. Source material: blood T cells: a sorted CD56 or NKG2C T cell subset, CD4+ or CD8+ T cells, or bulk PBMC T cells (not recorded which). These TCRs come from a woman in her 50s in good health.

J is TRBJ2-1 and V is TRBV29-1; TCRdb indicates TRBD2, and absent DNA this call remains unverified. This CDR3 comprises 16 residues. The germline gives CDR1 SQVTM, CDR2 ANQGSEA. The CDR3 is CSVGGGRSLSYNEQFF.

The chain joins TRBV4-1 to TRBJ2-3; the D gene TCRdb calls, TRBD1, cannot be checked with no DNA. Germline lookup yields CDR1 MGHRA and CDR2 YSYEKL. The CDR3 covers 15 residues. CDR3 sequence: CASSQRDRDTDTQYF.

The chain joins TRBV6-4 to TRBJ2-1; the D call from TCRdb, TRBD1, cannot be confirmed without DNA. The CDR3 has 15 residues. Germline CDR1 MRHNA, CDR2 SNTAGT. CDR3 sequence reads: CASSDGGTGSDEQFF.

The chain uses TRBV10-3 and TRBJ2-2. The length of the CDR3 is 14 residues. The germline gives CDR1 ENHRY, CDR2 SYGVKD. This chain's CDR3 is CAISDPVNTGELFF.

This rearrangement joins TRBV20-1 to TRBJ2-5; TCRdb outputs TRBD2, but without DNA this stays unchecked. The CDR3 totals 16 residues. From germline, CDR1 is DFQATT and CDR2 SNEGSKA (reference sequence). The CDR3 spells CSASPLGIAGVETQYF.

V usage is TRBV7-7 and J usage is TRBJ2-5; the D call of TRBD1 rests on TCRdb alone, since no DNA is present to check it. Germline values: CDR1 SSHAT, CDR2 FNYEAQ (reference sequence). The length of the CDR3 is 15 residues. This chain's CDR3 is CASSLNPDHQETQYF.

The chain links TRBV18 to TRBJ2-2; TCRdb's assignment of TRBD1 cannot be checked, as there is no DNA. The germline gives CDR1 KGHSH, CDR2 LQKENI. The CDR3 is 17 amino acids. CDR3 amino acids: CASSPPEEGPNTGELFF.

CDR3 sequence: CASTRTSGRLDTQYF. J is TRBJ2-3 and V is TRBV6-2 or TRBV6-3; TCRdb's D call, TRBD2, is unchecked because there is no DNA. Germline lookup yields CDR1 MNHEY and CDR2 SVGEGT. The length of the CDR3 is 15 residues.

The chain carries TRBV11-2 and TRBJ2-2; TCRdb picks TRBD1, but there is no DNA to check that call. CDR1 and CDR2 (germline): SGHAT, FQNNGV. This CDR3 spans 14 amino acids. Here the CDR3 reads CASSLVGGPGELFF.

The V gene is TRBV11-2, the J gene TRBJ2-1. Per the germline V gene, CDR1 is SGHAT and CDR2 is FQNNGV. The CDR3 consists of 14 residues. CDR3 protein: CASSLMNYDNEQFF.

The genes are TRBV30 and TRBJ2-7; the D call from TCRdb, TRBD2, cannot be confirmed without DNA. CDR3 size: 13 residues. Germline lookup yields CDR1 GTSNPN and CDR2 SVGIG (reference sequence). The CDR3 protein is CAWSVAGGHEQYF. The variable domain in full, completed from reference TRBV30 and TRBJ2-7, reads SQTIHQWPATLVQPVGSPLSLECTVEGTSNPNLYWYRQAAGRGLQLLFYSVGIGQISSEVPQNLSASRPQDRQFILSSKKLLLSDSGFYLCAWSVAGGHEQYFGPGTRLTVT.

The gene calls are TRBV7-9 and TRBJ2-1. The CDR3 length is 12 residues. CDR1 and CDR2 (germline): SEHNR, FQNEAQ (reference sequence). This CDR3 reads CASSYEYNEQFF.

The chain couples TRBV20-1 to TRBJ2-3; TCRdb names TRBD1, which stays unverified in the absence of DNA. CDR3 length: 15 amino acids. Germline V gives CDR1 DFQATT, CDR2 SNEGSKA (reference sequence). The CDR3 region is CSASGHPAATDTQYF.

The chain links TRBV12-3 or TRBV12-4 to TRBJ2-2; TCRdb returns TRBD1, unconfirmable since there is no DNA. CDR3 size: 15 residues. The CDR3 is CASSPGGKNTGELFF.

This chain joins TRBV11-2 and TRBJ2-5; the D call from TCRdb, TRBD2, cannot be confirmed without DNA. The CDR3 sequence is 14 residues long. Germline V gives CDR1 SGHAT, CDR2 FQNNGV. CDR3 in amino acids: CASRNSGYQETQYF. Full variable domain (outside the CDR3, taken from reference TRBV11-2 and TRBJ2-5): EAGVAQSPRYKIIEKRQSVAFWCNPISGHATLYWYQQILGQGPKLLIQFQNNGVVDDSQLPKDRFSAERLKGVDSTLKIQPAKLEDSAVYLCASRNSGYQETQYFGPGTRLLVL.

The chain combines TRBV7-9 with TRBJ2-1; TCRdb's D call, TRBD2, is unchecked because there is no DNA. The CDR3 runs 16 residues. Germline CDR1 is SEHNR and CDR2 is FQNEAQ (reference sequence). CDR3 protein: CASSPREGLSDNEQFF.

The chain links TRBV7-9 to TRBJ1-2; no DNA is available, so the TRBD1 call from TCRdb remains unchecked. The length of the CDR3 is 14 residues. CDR1 and CDR2 (germline): SEHNR, FQNEAQ (reference sequence). CDR3: CASSRVTGIYGYTF.

This chain joins TRBV24-1 and TRBJ1-5. The germline CDR1 and CDR2 sequences are KGHDR and SFDVKD. The CDR3 contains 14 residues. CDR3: CATSDVRNRQPQHF.

The genes are TRBV19 and TRBJ1-4; lacking DNA, the TRBD1 call made by TCRdb goes unchecked. Germline lookup yields CDR1 LNHDA and CDR2 SQIVND (reference sequence). This CDR3 region has 15 residues. The CDR3 region is CASSILAHGTEKLFF.

The chain carries TRBV29-1 and TRBJ2-1; the TCRdb call, TRBD2, lacks DNA for checking. Germline V CDR1 and CDR2: SQVTM, ANQGSEA. The CDR3 has 14 amino acids. This CDR3 reads CSVGGLAGGPEQFF.